A selection of T cell receptor beta chains follows, all from one sample in a study of regulatory T cells in long-lasting Graves disease. From the multiplex PCR reads, TCRdb called clonotypes with MiXCR, one entry per CDR3 protein. Among around 400,000 distinct CDR3 sequences, 15% were seen once, and the ten largest hold about a fifth. The starting material was peripheral blood mononuclear cells (PBMCs), obtained at new diagnosis, from a patient treated with antithyroid drugs. The receptor source for this set is a female donor with Graves disease. CDR3s include the opening cysteine and the closing phenylalanine or tryptophan. The order of the fields is clone size, D gene, V gene, J gene, CDR3 protein, CDR3 DNA. D genes are given only for firm matches. Size is stated for part of the rows, as once, few or many counts, or as a class when the clone is expanded.

size: many; D: -; V: TRBV6-5; J: TRBJ1-5; CDR3: CASSYSSQPQHF; DNA: TGTGCCAGCAGTTACTCGAGCCAGCCCCAGCATTTT
size: many; D: TRBD2; V: TRBV20-1; J: TRBJ2-1; CDR3: CSARSGSGRASEQFF; DNA: TGCAGTGCTAGGTCGGGTAGCGGGAGGGCCTCTGAGCAGTTCTTC
size: -; D: TRBD2; V: TRBV7-6; J: TRBJ2-3; CDR3: CASSLPSGGSSTDTQYF; DNA: TGTGCCAGCAGCCTACCTAGCGGGGGGTCTAGCACAGATACGCAGTATTTT
size: many; D: -; V: TRBV3-1; J: TRBJ1-5; CDR3: CASSQGSRQPQHF; DNA: TGTGCCAGCAGCCAGGGTTCGCGTCAGCCCCAGCATTTT
size: -; D: -; V: TRBV9; J: TRBJ2-3; CDR3: CASSVGVDTQYF; DNA: TGTGCCAGCAGCGTAGGAGTAGATACGCAGTATTTT
size: many; D: -; V: TRBV9; J: TRBJ1-1; CDR3: CASSVGPSPTKQGYTEAFF; DNA: TGTGCCAGCAGCGTAGGTCCCTCACCTACAAAACAGGGATACACTGAAGCTTTCTTT
size: many; D: -; V: TRBV28; J: TRBJ2-2; CDR3: CASGHLTVANTGELFF; DNA: TGTGCCAGCGGACACCTGACAGTCGCGAACACCGGGGAGCTGTTTTTT
size: many; D: -; V: TRBV29-1; J: TRBJ1-2; CDR3: CSVASLQKNNYGYTF; DNA: TGCAGCGTTGCGTCCCTACAGAAGAACAACTATGGCTACACCTTC
size: -; D: -; V: TRBV20-1; J: TRBJ2-7; CDR3: CSAREPLRGGDEQYF; DNA: TGCAGTGCTAGAGAACCCTTGAGGGGGGGCGACGAGCAGTACTTC
size: many; D: -; V: TRBV7-2; J: TRBJ1-1; CDR3: CASSLMTEYTEAFF; DNA: TGTGCCAGCAGCCTAATGACTGAATACACTGAAGCTTTCTTT
size: -; D: TRBD2; V: TRBV29-1; J: TRBJ2-5; CDR3: CSVEDLGLAGGLQETQYF; DNA: TGCAGCGTTGAAGATCTGGGGCTAGCGGGGGGTCTGCAAGAGACCCAGTACTTC
size: many; D: TRBD1; V: TRBV5-6; J: TRBJ1-1; CDR3: CASSLVTAGGTEAFF; DNA: TGTGCCAGCAGCTTGGTAACAGCAGGGGGGACTGAAGCTTTCTTT
size: many; D: TRBD2; V: TRBV7-2; J: TRBJ2-3; CDR3: CASSSGTSGWGTQYF; DNA: TGTGCCAGCAGCTCCGGGACTAGCGGTTGGGGTACGCAGTATTTT
size: many; D: -; V: TRBV7-9; J: TRBJ1-1; CDR3: CASSPPWTENTEAFF; DNA: TGTGCCAGCAGCCCTCCCTGGACTGAGAACACTGAAGCTTTCTTT
size: -; D: TRBD1; V: TRBV19; J: TRBJ2-7; CDR3: CASSIIGGQEGTYEQYF; DNA: TGTGCCAGTAGTATAATTGGCGGACAGGAAGGCACCTACGAGCAGTACTTC
size: many; D: -; V: TRBV12-3/TRBV12-4; J: TRBJ2-5; CDR3: CASSFGDGWKETQYF; DNA: TGTGCCAGCAGTTTTGGGGACGGATGGAAGGAGACCCAGTACTTC
size: -; D: TRBD1; V: TRBV28; J: TRBJ1-6; CDR3: CASTHRPTGDSPLHF; DNA: TGTGCCAGCACTCATAGGCCGACAGGGGATTCACCCCTCCACTTT
size: many; D: TRBD1; V: TRBV12-5; J: TRBJ2-6; CDR3: CASGLDPRGGQGRSGANVLTF; DNA: TGTGCTAGTGGTTTGGATCCCAGGGGGGGACAGGGGCGTTCTGGGGCCAACGTCCTGACTTTC
size: few; D: TRBD1; V: TRBV5-1; J: TRBJ1-1; CDR3: CATKSGTGGPNTEAFF; DNA: TGCGCCACCAAATCTGGGACAGGGGGACCGAACACTGAAGCTTTCTTT
size: many; D: -; V: TRBV11-2; J: TRBJ1-1; CDR3: CASSQANTEAFF; DNA: TGTGCCAGCAGCCAAGCGAACACTGAAGCTTTCTTT
size: many; D: -; V: TRBV3-1; J: TRBJ2-5; CDR3: CASSQVGLQETQYF; DNA: TGTGCCAGCAGCCAAGTGGGGCTTCAAGAGACCCAGTACTTC
size: many; D: -; V: TRBV6-5; J: TRBJ1-2; CDR3: CASSYEGGQFYGYTF; DNA: TGTGCCAGCAGTTACGAGGGCGGACAATTCTATGGCTACACCTTC
size: few; D: -; V: TRBV5-1; J: TRBJ2-5; CDR3: CASSLDLRAEETQYF; DNA: TGCGCCAGCAGCTTGGACCTGAGAGCGGAAGAGACCCAGTACTTC
size: few; D: TRBD2; V: TRBV20-1; J: TRBJ2-1; CDR3: CSAPGLAGDGNEQFF; DNA: TGCAGTGCCCCGGGACTAGCGGGAGACGGCAATGAGCAGTTCTTC
size: -; D: TRBD2; V: TRBV10-3; J: TRBJ2-3; CDR3: CAISPIAGPTDTQYF; DNA: TGTGCCATCAGTCCAATAGCGGGACCGACAGATACGCAGTATTTT
size: few; D: TRBD2; V: TRBV28; J: TRBJ2-3; CDR3: CASSLTSGSEGGTDTQYF; DNA: TGTGCCAGCAGCCTGACTAGCGGGAGCGAAGGGGGCACAGATACGCAGTATTTT
size: -; D: -; V: TRBV2; J: TRBJ1-4; CDR3: CASSVRPGGNEKLFF; DNA: TGTGCCAGCAGTGTTAGACCGGGCGGTAATGAAAAACTGTTTTTT